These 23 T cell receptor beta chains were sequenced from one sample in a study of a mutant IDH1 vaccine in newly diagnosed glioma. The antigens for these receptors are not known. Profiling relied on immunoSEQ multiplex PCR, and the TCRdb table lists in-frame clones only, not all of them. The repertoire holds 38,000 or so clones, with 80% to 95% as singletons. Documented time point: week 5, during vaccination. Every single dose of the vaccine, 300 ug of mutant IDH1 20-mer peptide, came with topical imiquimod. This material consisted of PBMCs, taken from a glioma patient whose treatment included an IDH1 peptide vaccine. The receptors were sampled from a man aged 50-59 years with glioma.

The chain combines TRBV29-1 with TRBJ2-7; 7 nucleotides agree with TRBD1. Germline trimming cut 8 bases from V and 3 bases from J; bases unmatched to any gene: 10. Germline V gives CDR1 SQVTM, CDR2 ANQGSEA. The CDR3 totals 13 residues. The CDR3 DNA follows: TGCAGCATCCGGGGACAGAACCTCTACGAGCAGTACTTC. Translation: CSIRGQNLYEQYF.

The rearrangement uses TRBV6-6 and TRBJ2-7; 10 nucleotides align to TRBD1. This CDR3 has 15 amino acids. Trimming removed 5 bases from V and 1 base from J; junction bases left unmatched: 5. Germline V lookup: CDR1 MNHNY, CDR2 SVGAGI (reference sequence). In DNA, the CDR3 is TGTGCCAGCAGTGCCAGGACAGGGGGATCCTACGAGCAGTACTTC. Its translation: CASSARTGGSYEQYF.

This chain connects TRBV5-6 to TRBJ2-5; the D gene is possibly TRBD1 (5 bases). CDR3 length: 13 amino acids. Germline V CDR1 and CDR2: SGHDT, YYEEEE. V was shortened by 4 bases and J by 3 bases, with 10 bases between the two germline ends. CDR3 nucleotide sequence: TGTGCCAGCAGCCAGGACACGAAAGAGACCCAGTACTTC. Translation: CASSQDTKETQYF.

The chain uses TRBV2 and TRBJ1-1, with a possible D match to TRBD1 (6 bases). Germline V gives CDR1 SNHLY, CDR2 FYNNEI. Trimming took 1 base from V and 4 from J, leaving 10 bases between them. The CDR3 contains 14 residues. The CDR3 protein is CASSEEGGITEAFF. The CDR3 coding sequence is TGTGCCAGCAGTGAAGAGGGGGGGATCACTGAAGCTTTCTTT.

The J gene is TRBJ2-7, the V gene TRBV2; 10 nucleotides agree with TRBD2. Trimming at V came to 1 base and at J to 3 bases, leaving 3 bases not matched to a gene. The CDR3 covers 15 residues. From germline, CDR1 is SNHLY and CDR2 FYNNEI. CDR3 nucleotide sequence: TGTGCCAGCAGTGAAGGTCTAGCGGGAGTCTACGAGCAGTACTTC. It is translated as CASSEGLAGVYEQYF.

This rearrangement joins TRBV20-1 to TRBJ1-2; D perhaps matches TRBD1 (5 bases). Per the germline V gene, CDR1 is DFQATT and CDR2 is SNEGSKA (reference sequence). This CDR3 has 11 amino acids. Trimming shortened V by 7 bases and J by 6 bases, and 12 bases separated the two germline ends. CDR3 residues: CSGRDPDGYTF. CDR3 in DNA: TGCAGTGGGCGGGACCCGGATGGCTACACCTTC.

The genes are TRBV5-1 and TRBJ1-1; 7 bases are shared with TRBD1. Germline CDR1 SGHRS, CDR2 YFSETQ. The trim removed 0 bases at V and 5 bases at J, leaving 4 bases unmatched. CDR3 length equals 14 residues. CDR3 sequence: CASSLDRGQTEAFF. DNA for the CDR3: TGCGCCAGCAGCTTGGACAGGGGACAAACTGAAGCTTTCTTT.

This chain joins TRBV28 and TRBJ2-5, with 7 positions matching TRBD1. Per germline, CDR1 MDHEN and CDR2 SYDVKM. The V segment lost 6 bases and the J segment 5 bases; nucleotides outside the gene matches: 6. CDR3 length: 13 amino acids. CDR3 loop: CASRPTGWETQYF. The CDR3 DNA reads TGTGCCAGCAGACCGACAGGGTGGGAGACCCAGTACTTC.

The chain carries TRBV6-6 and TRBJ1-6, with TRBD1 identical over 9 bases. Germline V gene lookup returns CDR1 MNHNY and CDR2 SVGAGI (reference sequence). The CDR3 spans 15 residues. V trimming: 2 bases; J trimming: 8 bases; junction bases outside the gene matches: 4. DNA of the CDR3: TGTGCCAGCAGTTACCTAGACAGGGGGGATTCACCCCTCCACTTT. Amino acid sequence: CASSYLDRGDSPLHF.

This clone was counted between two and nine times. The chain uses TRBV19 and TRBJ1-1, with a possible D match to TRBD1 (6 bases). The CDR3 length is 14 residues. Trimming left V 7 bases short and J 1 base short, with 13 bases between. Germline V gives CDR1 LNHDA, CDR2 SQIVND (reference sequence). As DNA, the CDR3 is TGTGCCAGTATCCTCGGAGGGGGGAACACTGAAGCTTTCTTT. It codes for CASILGGGNTEAFF.

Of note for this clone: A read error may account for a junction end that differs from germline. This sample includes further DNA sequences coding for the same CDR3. The CDR3 loop reads CSVEGQSYGYTF. DNA of the CDR3: TGCAGCGTGGAAGGACAGAGCTATGGCTACACCTTC. The V gene is TRBV29-1, the J gene TRBJ1-2; D perhaps matches TRBD1 (6 bases). The CDR3 extends over 12 amino acids. The germline CDR1 and CDR2 sequences are SQVTM and ANQGSEA.

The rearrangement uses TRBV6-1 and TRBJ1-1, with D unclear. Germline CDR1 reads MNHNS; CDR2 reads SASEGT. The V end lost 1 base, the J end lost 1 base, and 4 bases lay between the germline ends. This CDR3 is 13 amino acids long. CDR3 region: CASSEGGNTEAFF. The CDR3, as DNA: TGTGCCAGCAGTGAAGGGGGGAACACTGAAGCTTTCTTT.

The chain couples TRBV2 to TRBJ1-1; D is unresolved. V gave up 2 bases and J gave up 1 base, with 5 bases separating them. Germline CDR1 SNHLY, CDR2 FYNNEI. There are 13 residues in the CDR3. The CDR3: CASSEIKNTEAFF. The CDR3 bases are TGTGCCAGCAGTGAAATTAAGAACACTGAAGCTTTCTTT.

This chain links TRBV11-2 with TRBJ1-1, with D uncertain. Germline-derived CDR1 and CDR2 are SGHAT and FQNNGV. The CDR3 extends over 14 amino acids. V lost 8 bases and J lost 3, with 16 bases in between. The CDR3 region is CASGLIGLHTEAFF. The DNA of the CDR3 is TGTGCCAGCGGACTTATAGGGTTGCACACTGAAGCTTTCTTT.

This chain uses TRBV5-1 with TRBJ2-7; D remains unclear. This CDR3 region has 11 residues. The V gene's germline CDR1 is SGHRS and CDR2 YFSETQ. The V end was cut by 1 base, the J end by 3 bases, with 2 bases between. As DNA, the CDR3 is TGCGCCAGCAGCTTGTTCTACGAGCAGTACTTC. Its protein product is CASSLFYEQYF.

The CDR3 nucleotides are TGCAGCGTTGAGCCCGGATCAGGGGGCTACACCTTC. Translated: CSVEPGSGGYTF. The rearrangement uses TRBV29-1 and TRBJ1-2; possibly TRBD1 for D (5 bases). The germline V gene encodes CDR1 SQVTM and CDR2 ANQGSEA. The CDR3 consists of 12 residues. V lost 3 bases, J lost 8 bases, and 13 bases lay in between. Based on the CDR3 plus reference TRBV29-1 and TRBJ1-2, the full variable domain is SAVISQKPSRDICQRGTSLTIQCQVDSQVTMMFWYRQQPGQSLTLIATANQGSEATYESGFVIDKFPISRPNLTFSTLTVSNMSPEDSSIYLCSVEPGSGGYTFGSGTRLTVV.

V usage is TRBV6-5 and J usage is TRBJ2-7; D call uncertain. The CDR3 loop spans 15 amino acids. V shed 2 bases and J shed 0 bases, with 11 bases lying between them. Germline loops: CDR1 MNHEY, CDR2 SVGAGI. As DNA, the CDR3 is TGTGCCAGCAGTTACAAGTTGGGGTTCTCCTACGAGCAGTACTTC. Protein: CASSYKLGFSYEQYF.

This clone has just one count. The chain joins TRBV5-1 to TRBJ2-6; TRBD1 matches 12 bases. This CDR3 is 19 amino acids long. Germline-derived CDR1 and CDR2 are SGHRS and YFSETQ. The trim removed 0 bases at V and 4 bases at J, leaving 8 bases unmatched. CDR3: CASSLARGQGAGGANVLTF. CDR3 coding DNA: TGCGCCAGCAGCTTGGCCAGGGGACAGGGGGCGGGCGGGGCCAACGTCCTGACTTTC.

The CDR3 DNA reads as TGCGCCAGCAGCCAAGGGGTGGTGAACAGAATGAACACTGAAGCTTTCTTT. Its protein product is CASSQGVVNRMNTEAFF. The chain couples TRBV4-1 to TRBJ1-1; no firm D call. Germline CDR1 and CDR2: MGHRA and YSYEKL. V lost 1 base to trimming and J lost 0 bases, with 15 bases between them. There are 17 residues in the CDR3.

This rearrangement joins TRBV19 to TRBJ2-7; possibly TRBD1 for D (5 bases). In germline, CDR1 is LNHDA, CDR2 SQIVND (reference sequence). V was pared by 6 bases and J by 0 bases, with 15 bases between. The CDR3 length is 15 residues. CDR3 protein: CASSSRAGVSYEQYF. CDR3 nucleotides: TGTGCCAGTAGCTCCAGGGCAGGAGTCTCCTACGAGCAGTACTTC.

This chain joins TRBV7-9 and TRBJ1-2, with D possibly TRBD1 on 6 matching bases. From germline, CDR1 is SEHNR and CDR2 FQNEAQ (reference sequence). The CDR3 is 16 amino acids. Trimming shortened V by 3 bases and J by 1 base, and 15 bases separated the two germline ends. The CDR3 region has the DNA TGTGCCAGCAGCTTCACAGGGCGGAGATATAACTATGGCTACACCTTC. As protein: CASSFTGRRYNYGYTF.

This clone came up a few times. Here the CDR3 reads CASMVGRAGAGELFF. The CDR3 coding sequence is TGTGCCAGCATGGTGGGGAGGGCAGGGGCCGGGGAGCTGTTTTTT. This chain links TRBV2 with TRBJ2-2, with D perhaps matching TRBD2 (7 bases). This CDR3 has 15 residues. Trimming cost V 7 bases and J 6 bases, with 18 bases left between them. CDR1 is SNHLY and CDR2 is FYNNEI in the germline V gene. Full variable domain (missing parts from reference TRBV2 and TRBJ2-2): EPEVTQTPSHQVTQMGQEVILRCVPISNHLYFYWYRQILGQKVEFLVSFYNNEISEKSEIFDDQFSVERPDGSNFTLKIRSTKLEDSAMYFCASMVGRAGAGELFFGEGSRLTVL.

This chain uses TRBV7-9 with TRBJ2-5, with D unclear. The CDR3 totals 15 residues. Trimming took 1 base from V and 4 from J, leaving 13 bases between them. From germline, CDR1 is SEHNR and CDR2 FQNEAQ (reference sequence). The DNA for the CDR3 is TGTGCCAGCAGCTTAGGGGCGGTCATGGTAGAGACCCAGTACTTC. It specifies CASSLGAVMVETQYF.